The clone carrying this T cell receptor (beta chain) was seen once. The target antigen is unknown. Assay used: immunoSEQ multiplex PCR; TCRdb lists only in-frame clones, some missing. In the table there are about 73,000 clones, about four fifths of which are singletons. Trimming took 6 bases from V and 8 from J; bases not matched to a gene: 9. Germline V gene data show CDR1 as LNHDA and CDR2 as SQIVND (reference sequence). CDR3 length: 14 residues. The data were taken from a study of vaccination effects on CD4 cells after COVID-19. Study summary: Vaccination of participants consisted of two doses of either the BNT162b2 or mRNA-1273 vaccine.

Study results and limitations: Clones of infection and vaccine origin contracted markedly late after vaccination.

After expansion with viral peptide pools in the ViraFEST assay, antigen-specific CD4+ T cells were sequenced. Culture lasted 10 days before CD4+ T cell isolation. Vaccinees lacked prior SARS-CoV-2 infection and tested negative for nucleocapsid antibodies. The TCR originated in a human donor who received a COVID-19 vaccine. The J gene is TRBJ2-1, the V gene TRBV19, with 8 bases aligning to TRBD2. The specimen was CD4+ T cells from PBMCs cultured with HCoV-NL63 spike peptides, collected before COVID-19 vaccination. In nucleotides, the CDR3 is TGTGCCAGTAGAATCGGGGGGGCCGGTGATGAGCAGTTCTTC. Protein product: CASRIGGAGDEQFF. Full variable domain (remainder filled in from reference TRBV19 and TRBJ2-1): DGGITQSPKYLFRKEGQNVTLSCEQNLNHDAMYWYRQDPGQGLRLIYYSQIVNDFQKGDIAEGYSVSREKKESFPLTVTSAQKNPTAFYLCASRIGGAGDEQFFGPGTRLTVL.